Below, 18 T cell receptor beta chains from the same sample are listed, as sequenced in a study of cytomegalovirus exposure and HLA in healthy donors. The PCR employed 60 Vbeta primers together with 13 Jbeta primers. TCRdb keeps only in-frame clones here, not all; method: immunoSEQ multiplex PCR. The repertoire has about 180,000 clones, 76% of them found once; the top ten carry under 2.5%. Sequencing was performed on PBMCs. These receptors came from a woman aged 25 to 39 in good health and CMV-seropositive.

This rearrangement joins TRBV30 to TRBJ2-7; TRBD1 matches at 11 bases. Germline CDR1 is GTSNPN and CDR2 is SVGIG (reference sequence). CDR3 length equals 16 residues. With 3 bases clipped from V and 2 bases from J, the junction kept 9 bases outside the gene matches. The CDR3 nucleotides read TGTGCCTGGAGCGGCCCGGGACAGGGGGGGACCTACGAGCAGTACTTC. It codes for CAWSGPGQGGTYEQYF.

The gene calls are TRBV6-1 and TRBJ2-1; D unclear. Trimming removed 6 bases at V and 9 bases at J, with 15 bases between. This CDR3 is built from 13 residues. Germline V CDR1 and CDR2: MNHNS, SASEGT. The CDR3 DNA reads TGTGCCAGCAGAAGTACACAGATGGGTGAGCAGTTCTTC. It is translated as CASRSTQMGEQFF.

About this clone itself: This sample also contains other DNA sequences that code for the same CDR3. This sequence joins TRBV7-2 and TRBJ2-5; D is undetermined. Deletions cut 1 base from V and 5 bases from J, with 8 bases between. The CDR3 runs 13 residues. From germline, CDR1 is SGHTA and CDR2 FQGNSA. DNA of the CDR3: TGTGCCAGCAGCTTAGTTATTTTGGAGACCCAGTACTTC. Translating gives CASSLVILETQYF.

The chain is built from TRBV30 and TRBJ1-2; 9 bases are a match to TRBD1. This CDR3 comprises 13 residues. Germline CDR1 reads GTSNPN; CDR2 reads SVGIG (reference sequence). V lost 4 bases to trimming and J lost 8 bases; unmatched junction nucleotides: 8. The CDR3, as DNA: TGTGCCTGGACCTACAGGGGGCGGCGGGGCTACACCTTC. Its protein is CAWTYRGRRGYTF.

The DNA for the CDR3 is TGTGCCAGCAGCTTAGTGGACTTAATCTCTGGAAACACCATATATTTT. Its protein is CASSLVDLISGNTIYF. The chain carries TRBV7-9 and TRBJ1-3; no firm D call. CDR3 size: 16 residues. The V gene lost 1 base and the J gene lost 0 bases, with 10 bases spanning the gap. The V gene's germline CDR1 is SEHNR and CDR2 FQNEAQ (reference sequence).

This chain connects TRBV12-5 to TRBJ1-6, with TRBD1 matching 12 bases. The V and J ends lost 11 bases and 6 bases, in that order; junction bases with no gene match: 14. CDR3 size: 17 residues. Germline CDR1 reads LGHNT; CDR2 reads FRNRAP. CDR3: CAEAGTGGARPNSPLHF. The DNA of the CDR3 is TGTGCTGAAGCCGGGACAGGGGGCGCGCGGCCTAATTCACCCCTCCACTTT.

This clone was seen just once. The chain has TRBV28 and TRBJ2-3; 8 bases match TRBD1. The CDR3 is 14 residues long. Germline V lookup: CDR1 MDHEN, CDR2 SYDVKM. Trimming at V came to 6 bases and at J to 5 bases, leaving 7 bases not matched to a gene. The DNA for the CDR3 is TGTGCCAGCAGATGGACAGGGTCCCAAGATACGCAGTATTTT. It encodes CASRWTGSQDTQYF.

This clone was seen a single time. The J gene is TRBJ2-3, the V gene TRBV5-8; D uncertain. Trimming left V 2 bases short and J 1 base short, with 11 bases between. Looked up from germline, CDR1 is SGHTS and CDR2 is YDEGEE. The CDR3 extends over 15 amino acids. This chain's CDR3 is CASSFKRTRTDTQYF. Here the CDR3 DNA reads TGTGCCAGCAGCTTCAAGCGCACCCGCACAGATACGCAGTATTTT.

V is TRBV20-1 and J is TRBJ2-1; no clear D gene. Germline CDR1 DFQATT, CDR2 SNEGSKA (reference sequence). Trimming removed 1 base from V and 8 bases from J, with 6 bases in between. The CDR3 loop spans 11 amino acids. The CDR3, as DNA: TGCAGTGCTAGAGGGCTAGATGAGCAGTTCTTC. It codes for CSARGLDEQFF.

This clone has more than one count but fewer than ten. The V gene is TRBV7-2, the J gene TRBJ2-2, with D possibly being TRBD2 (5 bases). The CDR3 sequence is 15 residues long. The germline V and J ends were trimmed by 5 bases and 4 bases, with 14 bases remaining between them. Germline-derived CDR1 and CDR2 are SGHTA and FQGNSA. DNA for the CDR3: TGTGCCAGCAGCGGACCTCCTACTAGCACCGGGGAGCTGTTTTTT. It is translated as CASSGPPTSTGELFF.

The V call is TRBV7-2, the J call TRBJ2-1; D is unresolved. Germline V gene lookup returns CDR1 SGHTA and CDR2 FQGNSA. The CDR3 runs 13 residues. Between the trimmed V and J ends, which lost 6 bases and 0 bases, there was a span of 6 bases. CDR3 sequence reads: CASSYSSYNEQFF. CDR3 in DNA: TGTGCCAGCAGTTACAGCTCCTACAATGAGCAGTTCTTC.

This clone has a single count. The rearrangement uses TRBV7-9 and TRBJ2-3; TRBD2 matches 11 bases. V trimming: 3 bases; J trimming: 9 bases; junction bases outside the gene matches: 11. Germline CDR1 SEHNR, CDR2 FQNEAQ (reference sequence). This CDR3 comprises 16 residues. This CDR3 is CASSFSGGGTQRTQYF. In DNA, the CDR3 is TGTGCCAGCAGCTTTAGCGGGGGGGGTACACAACGGACGCAGTATTTT.

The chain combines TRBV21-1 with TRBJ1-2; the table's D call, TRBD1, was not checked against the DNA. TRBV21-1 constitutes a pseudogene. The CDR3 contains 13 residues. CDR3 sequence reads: CASRLGGYYGYTF. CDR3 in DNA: TGTGCCAGCAGGCTAGGGGGCTACTATGGCTACACCTTC.

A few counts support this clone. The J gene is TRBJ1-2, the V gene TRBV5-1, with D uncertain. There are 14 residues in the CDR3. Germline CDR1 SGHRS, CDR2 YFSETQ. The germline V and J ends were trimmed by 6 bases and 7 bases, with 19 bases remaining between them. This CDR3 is CASTGGGGGSGYTF. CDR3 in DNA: TGCGCCAGCACCGGCGGAGGCGGAGGGAGTGGCTACACCTTC.

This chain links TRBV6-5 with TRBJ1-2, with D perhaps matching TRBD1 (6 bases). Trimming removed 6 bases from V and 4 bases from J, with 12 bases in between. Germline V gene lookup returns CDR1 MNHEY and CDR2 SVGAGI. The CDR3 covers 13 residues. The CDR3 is CASSRDRFYGYTF. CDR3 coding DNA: TGTGCCAGCAGCCGAGACAGGTTCTATGGCTACACCTTC.

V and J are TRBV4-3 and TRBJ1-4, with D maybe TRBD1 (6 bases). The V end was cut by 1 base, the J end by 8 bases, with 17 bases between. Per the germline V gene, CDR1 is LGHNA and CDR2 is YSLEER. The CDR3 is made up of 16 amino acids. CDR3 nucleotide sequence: TGCGCCAGCAGCCAAGGTACAGGGCGTCAGTGGGAAAAACTGTTTTTT. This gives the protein CASSQGTGRQWEKLFF.

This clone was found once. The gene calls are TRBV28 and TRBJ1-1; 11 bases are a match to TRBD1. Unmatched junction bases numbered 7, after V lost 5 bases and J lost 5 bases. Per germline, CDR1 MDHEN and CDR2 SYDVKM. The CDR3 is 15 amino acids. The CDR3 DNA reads TGTGCCAGCAGTCCGCGGACAGGGGGCGATACTGAAGCTTTCTTT. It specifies CASSPRTGGDTEAFF. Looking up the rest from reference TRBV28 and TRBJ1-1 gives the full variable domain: DVKVTQSSRYLVKRTGEKVFLECVQDMDHENMFWYRQDPGLGLRLIYFSYDVKMKEKGDIPEGYSVSREKKERFSLILESASTNQTSMYLCASSPRTGGDTEAFFGQGTRLTVV.

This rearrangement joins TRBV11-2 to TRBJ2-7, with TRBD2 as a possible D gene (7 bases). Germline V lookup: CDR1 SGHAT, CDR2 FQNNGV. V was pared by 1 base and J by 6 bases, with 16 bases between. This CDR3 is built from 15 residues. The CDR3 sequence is CASSLGGGGPREQYF. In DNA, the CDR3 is TGTGCCAGCAGCTTAGGAGGCGGGGGCCCCCGCGAGCAGTACTTC.